This passage covers 18 T cell receptor beta chains from one sample sequenced in a study of shared clonotypes between healthy human individuals. Profiled with immunoSEQ multiplex PCR; TCRdb holds only in-frame clones, not every one. The table records more than 2 million clones, around 93% of them present only once. In the naive CD8 group, cells lacked CD45RO and were positively selected for CCR7, so terminally differentiated effector memory CD45RA+ cells were left out. The sample consisted of naive CD8+ T cells from PBMCs. All receptors derive from a man between 18 and 35 years old in good health. Some clones in this sample may be carry-over from other donors' samples.

This chain uses TRBV10-3 with TRBJ2-7; 7 positions match TRBD1. This CDR3 comprises 18 residues. The V segment lost 1 base and the J segment 3 bases; nucleotides outside the gene matches: 15. Looked up from germline, CDR1 is ENHRY and CDR2 is SYGVKD. In DNA form, the CDR3 reads TGTGCCATCAGTGAGTTGTACAGGGGACCCGACGCCGGCTACGAGCAGTACTTC. Amino acid sequence: CAISELYRGPDAGYEQYF.

V gene TRBV7-2 combines with J gene TRBJ2-3; 11 bases are shared with TRBD2. Looked up from germline, CDR1 is SGHTA and CDR2 is FQGNSA. The CDR3 sequence is 15 residues long. Trimming at V came to 0 bases and at J to 11 bases, leaving 7 bases not matched to a gene. CDR3 loop: CASSLALLAGAMQYF. The CDR3 DNA reads as TGTGCCAGCAGCTTAGCGTTACTAGCGGGAGCGATGCAGTATTTT.

The chain has TRBV7-2 and TRBJ1-1; tentative D call: TRBD1 (5 bases). The CDR3 has 16 residues. CDR1 and CDR2 (germline): SGHTA, FQGNSA. The V gene lost 6 bases and the J gene lost 7 bases, with 24 bases spanning the gap. The CDR3 spells CASRKRGETRTGEAFF. CDR3 DNA: TGTGCCAGCAGGAAGAGAGGGGAGACCAGAACGGGTGAAGCTTTCTTT.

This chain connects TRBV7-7 to TRBJ2-5, with D possibly TRBD2 on 5 matching bases. The CDR3 is 14 amino acids. CDR1 is SSHAT, CDR2 FNYEAQ, per germline (reference sequence). Trimming stripped 5 bases from V and 0 bases from J, with 10 bases between. The CDR3: CASSQTTYQETQYF. The CDR3 bases are TGTGCCAGCAGCCAGACTACCTACCAAGAGACCCAGTACTTC.

This clone was seen a single time. The CDR3 DNA reads TGTGCCAGTAGCGCTTTCTTAGGTAATGAGCAGTTCTTC. Encoded protein: CASSAFLGNEQFF. The V call is TRBV19, the J call TRBJ2-1, with D unclear. Trimming took off 6 bases at V and 7 bases at J, with 13 bases between the two ends. The CDR3 has 13 amino acids. Germline V lookup: CDR1 LNHDA, CDR2 SQIVND (reference sequence). Complete variable domain (other parts from reference TRBV19 and TRBJ2-1): DGGITQSPKYLFRKEGQNVTLSCEQNLNHDAMYWYRQDPGQGLRLIYYSQIVNDFQKGDIAEGYSVSREKKESFPLTVTSAQKNPTAFYLCASSAFLGNEQFFGPGTRLTVL.

The chain uses TRBV5-1 and TRBJ2-5, with 10 bases fitting TRBD2. There are 17 residues in the CDR3. V gave up 2 bases and J gave up 0 bases; unmatched junction bases: 7. CDR1 is SGHRS, CDR2 YFSETQ, per germline. The CDR3 nucleotides are TGCGCCAGCAGCTTAACCCCTAGCGGGAGTTACCAAGAGACCCAGTACTTC. Translating it yields CASSLTPSGSYQETQYF.

This chain uses TRBV25-1 with TRBJ1-2; D is unclear. This CDR3 is built from 13 residues. Deletions cut 3 bases from V and 6 bases from J, with 11 bases between. The germline gives CDR1 MGHDK, CDR2 SYGVNS. This chain's CDR3 is CASSDVQINGYTF. The CDR3 nucleotides read TGTGCCAGCAGTGATGTCCAGATAAATGGCTACACCTTC.

About this clone itself: Other DNA sequences from this sample encode an identical CDR3 as well. The DNA of the CDR3 is TGCAGCGTTCTCGGACAGGGGGGTGGCTACACCTTC. As protein: CSVLGQGGGYTF. This chain uses TRBV29-1 with TRBJ1-2, with 10 bases fitting TRBD1. J gave up 7 bases and V 5 bases, and 4 bases lay outside the gene matches. Germline CDR1 reads SQVTM; CDR2 reads ANQGSEA. CDR3 length: 12 amino acids.

The count of this clone is one. J is TRBJ2-1 and V is TRBV19; 7 bases are a match to TRBD2. This CDR3 spans 16 amino acids. Germline V gene data show CDR1 as LNHDA and CDR2 as SQIVND (reference sequence). J gave up 8 bases and V 7 bases, and 17 bases lay outside the gene matches. The CDR3 nucleotides read TGTGCCAGTACCGACAAATGGGGGGTAGCGGGCGATGAGCAGTTCTTC. Protein: CASTDKWGVAGDEQFF.

Regarding this clone: Other nucleotide sequences from this sample produce the same CDR3. V is TRBV27 and J is TRBJ2-5; D is unresolved. Germline CDR1 and CDR2: MNHEY and SMNVEV (reference sequence). The CDR3 is made up of 14 amino acids. Trimming took 0 bases from V and 2 from J, leaving 7 bases between them. CDR3 bases: TGTGCCAGCAGTTTATCCCCCCGACAAGAGACCCAGTACTTC. This codes for CASSLSPRQETQYF.

J is TRBJ1-1 and V is TRBV27, with 9 bases aligning to TRBD1. Germline V gene sequence: CDR1 MNHEY, CDR2 SMNVEV (reference sequence). Trimming cost V 4 bases and J 7 bases; bases outside gene matches: 10. The length of the CDR3 is 15 residues. This chain's CDR3 is CASSSSGQGLSEAFF. The CDR3 bases are TGTGCCAGCAGTTCATCTGGACAGGGGTTGAGTGAAGCTTTCTTT.

The chain has TRBV28 and TRBJ1-5; no clear D. This CDR3 region has 11 residues. V dropped 4 bases and J dropped 10 bases, with 8 bases sitting between them. Germline CDR1 and CDR2: MDHEN and SYDVKM. This CDR3 reads CASSYPNPQHF. The CDR3 DNA is TGTGCCAGCAGTTATCCGAACCCCCAGCATTTT. Complete variable domain (other parts from reference TRBV28 and TRBJ1-5): DVKVTQSSRYLVKRTGEKVFLECVQDMDHENMFWYRQDPGLGLRLIYFSYDVKMKEKGDIPEGYSVSREKKERFSLILESASTNQTSMYLCASSYPNPQHFGDGTRLSIL.

The chain uses TRBV7-6 and TRBJ2-6; no reliable D call. Trimming stripped 5 bases from V and 0 bases from J, with 17 bases between. The CDR3 length is 18 residues. CDR1 is SGHVS and CDR2 is FNYEAQ in the germline V gene. CDR3 protein: CASSPLRQVSSGANVLTF. For the CDR3, the DNA is TGTGCCAGCAGCCCCCTGAGGCAGGTTAGCTCTGGGGCCAACGTCCTGACTTTC.

V and J are TRBV28 and TRBJ2-7, with TRBD1 as a possible D gene (6 bases). The CDR3 is made up of 13 amino acids. V lost 6 bases and J lost 4, with 13 bases in between. CDR1 is MDHEN, CDR2 SYDVKM, per germline. The CDR3 DNA sequence: TGTGCCAGCAGACTTAGCAGGGGATACGAGCAGTACTTC. Amino acid sequence: CASRLSRGYEQYF.

The chain employs TRBV18 and TRBJ2-2; 11 nucleotides align to TRBD2. The V gene end was trimmed by 3 bases and the J gene end by 6 bases; junction bases not matched to a gene: 6. From germline, CDR1 is KGHSH and CDR2 LQKENI. The CDR3 has 16 residues. The CDR3 nucleotides are TGTGCCAGCTCACCTAATAGCGGGAGGGCGGCCGGGGAGCTGTTTTTT. This encodes CASSPNSGRAAGELFF.

V and J are TRBV18 and TRBJ1-5; D ambiguous. There are 16 residues in the CDR3. Germline CDR1 KGHSH, CDR2 LQKENI. Trimming removed 6 bases from V and 2 bases from J, with 17 bases in between. Here the CDR3 DNA reads TGTGCCAGCTCCACCATGGTGTCCGGGGGCAATCAGCCCCAGCATTTT. Its translation is CASSTMVSGGNQPQHF.

The chain has TRBV6-5 and TRBJ1-1; D not certain. Germline V gene lookup returns CDR1 MNHEY and CDR2 SVGAGI. The CDR3 is 13 residues long. V lost 6 bases and J lost 2, with 10 bases in between. The CDR3 reads CASSGQINTEAFF. The CDR3 coding sequence is TGTGCCAGCAGCGGGCAGATCAACACTGAAGCTTTCTTT.

The V gene is TRBV13, the J gene TRBJ1-1, with D tentatively TRBD1 (5 bases). Deletions cut 7 bases from V and 7 bases from J, with 13 bases between. Germline loops: CDR1 PRHDT, CDR2 FYEKMQ (reference sequence). The CDR3 is 12 residues long. CDR3 nucleotide sequence: TGTGCCAGCAAAGGGACGAGTATTGAAGCTTTCTTT. It codes for CASKGTSIEAFF.